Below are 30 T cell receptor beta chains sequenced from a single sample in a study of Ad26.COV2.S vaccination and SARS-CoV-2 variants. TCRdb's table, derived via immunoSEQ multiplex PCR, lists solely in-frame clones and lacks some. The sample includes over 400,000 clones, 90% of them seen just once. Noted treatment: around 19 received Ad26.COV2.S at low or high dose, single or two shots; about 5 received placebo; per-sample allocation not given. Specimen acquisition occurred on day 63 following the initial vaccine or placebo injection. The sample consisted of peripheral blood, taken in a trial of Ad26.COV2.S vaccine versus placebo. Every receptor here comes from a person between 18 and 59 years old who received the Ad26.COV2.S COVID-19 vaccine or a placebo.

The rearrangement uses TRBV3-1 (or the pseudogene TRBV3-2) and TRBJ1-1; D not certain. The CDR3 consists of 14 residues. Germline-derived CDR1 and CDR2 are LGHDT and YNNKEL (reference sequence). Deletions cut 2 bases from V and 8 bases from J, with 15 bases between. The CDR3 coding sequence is TGTGCCAGCAGCCAATATCAGACCGCGGGCGAAGCTTTCTTT. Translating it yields CASSQYQTAGEAFF.

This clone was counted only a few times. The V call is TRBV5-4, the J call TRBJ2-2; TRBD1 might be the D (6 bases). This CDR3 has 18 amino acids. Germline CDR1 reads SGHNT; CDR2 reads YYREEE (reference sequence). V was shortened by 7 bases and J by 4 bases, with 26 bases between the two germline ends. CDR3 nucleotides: TGTGCCAGCGCCCCGGGACACAGAACTAGTGTGAGCACCGGGGAGCTGTTTTTT. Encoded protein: CASAPGHRTSVSTGELFF.

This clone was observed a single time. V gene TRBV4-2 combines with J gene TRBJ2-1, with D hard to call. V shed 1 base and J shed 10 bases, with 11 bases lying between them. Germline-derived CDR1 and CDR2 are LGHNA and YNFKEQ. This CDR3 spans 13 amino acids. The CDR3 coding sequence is TGTGCCAGCAGCCAAGGGTCCTCGAGGGAGCAGTTCTTC. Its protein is CASSQGSSREQFF.

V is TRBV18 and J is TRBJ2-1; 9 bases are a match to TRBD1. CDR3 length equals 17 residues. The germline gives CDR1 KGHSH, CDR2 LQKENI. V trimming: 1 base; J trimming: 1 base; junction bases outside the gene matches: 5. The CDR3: CASSPRLDRGSYNEQFF. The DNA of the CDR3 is TGTGCCAGCTCACCACGACTGGACAGGGGATCCTACAATGAGCAGTTCTTC.

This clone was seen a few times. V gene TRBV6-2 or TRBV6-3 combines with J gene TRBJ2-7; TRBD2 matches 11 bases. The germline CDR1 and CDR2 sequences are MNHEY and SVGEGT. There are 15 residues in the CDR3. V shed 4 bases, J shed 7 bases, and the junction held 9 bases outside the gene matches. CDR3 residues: CASSSLAGGLSEQYF. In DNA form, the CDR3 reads TGTGCCAGCAGTTCTCTAGCGGGAGGACTGTCTGAGCAGTACTTC.

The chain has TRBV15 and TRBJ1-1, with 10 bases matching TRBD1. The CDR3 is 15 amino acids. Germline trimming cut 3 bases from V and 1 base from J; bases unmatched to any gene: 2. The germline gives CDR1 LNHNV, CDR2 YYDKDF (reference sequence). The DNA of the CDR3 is TGTGCCACCAGCAGGGACAGGGGGTGGAACACTGAAGCTTTCTTT. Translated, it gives CATSRDRGWNTEAFF.

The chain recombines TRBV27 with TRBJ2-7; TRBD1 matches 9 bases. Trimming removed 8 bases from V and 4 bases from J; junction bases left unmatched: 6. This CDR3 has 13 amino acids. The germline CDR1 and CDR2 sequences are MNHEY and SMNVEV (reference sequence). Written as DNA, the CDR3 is TGTGCCAGCCGGGGACAGGGTTGGTACGAGCAGTACTTC. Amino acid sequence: CASRGQGWYEQYF.

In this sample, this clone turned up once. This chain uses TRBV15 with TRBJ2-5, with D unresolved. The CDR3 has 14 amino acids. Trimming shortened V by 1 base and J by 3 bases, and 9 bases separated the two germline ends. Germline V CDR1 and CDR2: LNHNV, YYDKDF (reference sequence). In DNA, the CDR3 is TGTGCCACCAGCAGAGTCCAGTCTGAAGAGACCCAGTACTTC. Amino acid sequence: CATSRVQSEETQYF.

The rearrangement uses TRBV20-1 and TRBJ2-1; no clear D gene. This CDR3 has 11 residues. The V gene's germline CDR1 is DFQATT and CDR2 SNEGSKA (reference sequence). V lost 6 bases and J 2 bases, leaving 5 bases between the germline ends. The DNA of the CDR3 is TGCAGTGCCCTCGCCTACAATGAGCAGTTCTTC. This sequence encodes CSALAYNEQFF.

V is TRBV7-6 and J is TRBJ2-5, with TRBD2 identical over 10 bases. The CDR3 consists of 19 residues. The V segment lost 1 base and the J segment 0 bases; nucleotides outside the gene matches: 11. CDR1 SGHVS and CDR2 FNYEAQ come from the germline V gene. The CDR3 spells CASSLVPAGGLGYQETQYF. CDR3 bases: TGTGCCAGCAGCTTAGTTCCAGCGGGAGGGCTCGGGTACCAAGAGACCCAGTACTTC.

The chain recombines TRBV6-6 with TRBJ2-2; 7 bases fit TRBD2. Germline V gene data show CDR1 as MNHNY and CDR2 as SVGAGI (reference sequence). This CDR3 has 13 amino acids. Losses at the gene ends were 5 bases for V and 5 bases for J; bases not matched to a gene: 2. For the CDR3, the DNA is TGTGCCAGCAGTCAACTAGCGACCGGGGAGCTGTTTTTT. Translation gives CASSQLATGELFF.

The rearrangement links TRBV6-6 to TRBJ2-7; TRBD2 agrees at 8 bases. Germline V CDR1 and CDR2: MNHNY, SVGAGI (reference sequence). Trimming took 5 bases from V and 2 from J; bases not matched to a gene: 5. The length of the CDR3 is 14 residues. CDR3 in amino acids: CASSEREPPYEQYF. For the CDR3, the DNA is TGTGCCAGCAGTGAGCGGGAGCCCCCCTACGAGCAGTACTTC.

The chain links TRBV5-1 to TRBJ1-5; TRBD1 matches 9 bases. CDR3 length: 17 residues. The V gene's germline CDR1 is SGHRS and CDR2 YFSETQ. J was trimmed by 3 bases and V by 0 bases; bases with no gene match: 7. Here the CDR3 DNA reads TGCGCCAGCAGCTTGGCCCCACAGGGGGCCTCCAATCAGCCCCAGCATTTT. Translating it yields CASSLAPQGASNQPQHF. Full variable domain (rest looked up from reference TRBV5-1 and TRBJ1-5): KAGVTQTPRYLIKTRGQQVTLSCSPISGHRSVSWYQQTPGQGLQFLFEYFSETQRNKGNFPGRFSGRQFSNSRSEMNVSTLELGDSALYLCASSLAPQGASNQPQHFGDGTRLSIL.

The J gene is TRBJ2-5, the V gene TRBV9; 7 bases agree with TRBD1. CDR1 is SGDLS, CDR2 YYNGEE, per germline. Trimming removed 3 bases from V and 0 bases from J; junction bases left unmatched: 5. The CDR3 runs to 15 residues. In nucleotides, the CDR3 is TGTGCCAGCAGCGGAGGGACAGCCGACCAAGAGACCCAGTACTTC. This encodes CASSGGTADQETQYF.

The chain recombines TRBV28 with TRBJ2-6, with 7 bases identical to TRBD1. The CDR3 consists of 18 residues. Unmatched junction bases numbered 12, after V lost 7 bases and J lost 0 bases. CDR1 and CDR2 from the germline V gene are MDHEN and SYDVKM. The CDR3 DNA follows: TGTGCCAGCATTTCCCGGGGACAGACCCTCTCTGGGGCCAACGTCCTGACTTTC. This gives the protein CASISRGQTLSGANVLTF.

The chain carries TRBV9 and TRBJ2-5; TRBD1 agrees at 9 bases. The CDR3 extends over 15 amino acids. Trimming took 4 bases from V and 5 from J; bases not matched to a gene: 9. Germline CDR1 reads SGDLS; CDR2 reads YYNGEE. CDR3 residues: CASSMPGTGSETQYF. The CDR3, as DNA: TGTGCCAGCAGCATGCCCGGGACAGGGTCGGAGACCCAGTACTTC. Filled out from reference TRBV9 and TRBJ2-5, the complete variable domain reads DSGVTQTPKHLITATGQRVTLRCSPRSGDLSVYWYQQSLDQGLQFLIQYYNGEERAKGNILERFSAQQFPDLHSELNLSSLELGDSALYFCASSMPGTGSETQYFGPGTRLLVL.

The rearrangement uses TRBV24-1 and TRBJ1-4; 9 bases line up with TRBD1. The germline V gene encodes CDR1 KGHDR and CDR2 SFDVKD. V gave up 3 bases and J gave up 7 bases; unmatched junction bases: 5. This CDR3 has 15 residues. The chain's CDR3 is CATSDRTGDGEKLFF. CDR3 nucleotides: TGTGCCACCAGTGATAGGACAGGGGATGGTGAAAAACTGTTTTTT.

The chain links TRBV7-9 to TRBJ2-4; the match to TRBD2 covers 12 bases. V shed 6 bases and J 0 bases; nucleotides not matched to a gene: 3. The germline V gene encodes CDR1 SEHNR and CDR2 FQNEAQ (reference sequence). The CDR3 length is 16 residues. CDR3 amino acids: CASRSGLAGAKNIQYF. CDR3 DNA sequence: TGTGCCAGCAGGTCGGGACTAGCGGGAGCCAAAAACATTCAGTACTTC.

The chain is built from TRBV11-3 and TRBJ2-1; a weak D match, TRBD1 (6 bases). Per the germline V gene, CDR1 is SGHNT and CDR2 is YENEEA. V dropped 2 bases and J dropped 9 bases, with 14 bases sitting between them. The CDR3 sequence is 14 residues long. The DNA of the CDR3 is TGTGCCAGCAGCTTACCTACAGGGATAGGTGAGCAGTTCTTC. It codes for CASSLPTGIGEQFF. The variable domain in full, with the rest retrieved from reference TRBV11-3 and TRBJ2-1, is EAGVVQSPRYKIIEKKQPVAFWCNPISGHNTLYWYLQNLGQGPELLIRYENEEAVDDSQLPKDRFSAERLKGVDSTLKIQPAELGDSAVYLCASSLPTGIGEQFFGPGTRLTVL.

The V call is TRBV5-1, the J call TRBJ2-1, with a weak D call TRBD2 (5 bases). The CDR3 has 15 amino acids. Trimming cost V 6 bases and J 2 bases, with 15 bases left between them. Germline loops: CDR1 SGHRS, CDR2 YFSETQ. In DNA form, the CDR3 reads TGCGCCAGCAATCCGCTAGCCGGTACCTACAATGAGCAGTTCTTC. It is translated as CASNPLAGTYNEQFF.

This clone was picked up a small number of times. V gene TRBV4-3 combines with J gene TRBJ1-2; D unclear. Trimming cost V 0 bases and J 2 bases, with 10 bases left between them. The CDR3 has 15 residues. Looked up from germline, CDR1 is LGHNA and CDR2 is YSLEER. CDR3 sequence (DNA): TGCGCCAGCAGCCAAGATAAATACGGCAACTATGGCTACACCTTC. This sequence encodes CASSQDKYGNYGYTF.

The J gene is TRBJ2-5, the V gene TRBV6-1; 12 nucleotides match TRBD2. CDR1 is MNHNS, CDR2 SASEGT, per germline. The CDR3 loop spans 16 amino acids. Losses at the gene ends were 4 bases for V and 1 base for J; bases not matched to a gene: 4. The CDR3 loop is CASSGTSGKIQETQYF. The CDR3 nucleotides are TGTGCCAGCAGTGGGACTAGCGGGAAGATCCAAGAGACCCAGTACTTC.

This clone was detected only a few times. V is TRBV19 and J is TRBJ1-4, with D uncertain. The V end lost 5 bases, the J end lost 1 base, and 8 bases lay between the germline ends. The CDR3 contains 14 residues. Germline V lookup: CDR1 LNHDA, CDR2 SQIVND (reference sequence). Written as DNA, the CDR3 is TGTGCCAGTAGTCGGAGAAGAACTAATGAAAAACTGTTTTTT. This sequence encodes CASSRRRTNEKLFF.

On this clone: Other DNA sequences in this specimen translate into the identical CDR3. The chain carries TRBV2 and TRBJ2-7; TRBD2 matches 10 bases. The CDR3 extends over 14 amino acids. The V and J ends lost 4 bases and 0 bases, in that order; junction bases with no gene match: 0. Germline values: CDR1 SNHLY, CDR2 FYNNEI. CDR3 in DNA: TGTGCCAGCAGTGGACTAGCGGGCTCCTACGAGCAGTACTTC. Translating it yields CASSGLAGSYEQYF.

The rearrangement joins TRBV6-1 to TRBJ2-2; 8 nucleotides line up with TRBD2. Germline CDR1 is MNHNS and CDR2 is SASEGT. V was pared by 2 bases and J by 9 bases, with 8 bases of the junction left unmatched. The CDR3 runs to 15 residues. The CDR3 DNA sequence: TGTGCCAGCAGTGAACGGGAGGGTTCAGGTTGGGAGCTGTTTTTT. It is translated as CASSEREGSGWELFF.

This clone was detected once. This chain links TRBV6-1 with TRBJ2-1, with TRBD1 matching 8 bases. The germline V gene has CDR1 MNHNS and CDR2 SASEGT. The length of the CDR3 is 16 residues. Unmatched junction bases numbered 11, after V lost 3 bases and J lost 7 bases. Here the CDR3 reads CASSDDPGTGSNEQFF. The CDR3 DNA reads TGTGCCAGCAGTGACGACCCCGGGACAGGATCGAATGAGCAGTTCTTC.

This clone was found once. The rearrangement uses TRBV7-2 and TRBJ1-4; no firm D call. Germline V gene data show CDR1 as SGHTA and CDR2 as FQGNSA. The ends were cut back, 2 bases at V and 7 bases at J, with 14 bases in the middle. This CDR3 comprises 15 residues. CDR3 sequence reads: CASSLSLRGSEKLFF. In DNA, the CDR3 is TGTGCCAGCAGCTTAAGCCTCCGGGGTTCTGAAAAACTGTTTTTT.

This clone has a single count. The DNA of the CDR3 is TGTGCCAGCAGTAGGGGTTCGGTCGGACAGGGGGCGCGGGAGCAGTACTTC. Its protein is CASSRGSVGQGAREQYF. The chain employs TRBV6-2 or TRBV6-3 and TRBJ2-7, with 11 bases identical to TRBD1. Germline CDR1 reads MNHEY; CDR2 reads SVGEGT. V lost 5 bases and J lost 7; bases outside the gene matches: 16. The CDR3 is 17 residues long.

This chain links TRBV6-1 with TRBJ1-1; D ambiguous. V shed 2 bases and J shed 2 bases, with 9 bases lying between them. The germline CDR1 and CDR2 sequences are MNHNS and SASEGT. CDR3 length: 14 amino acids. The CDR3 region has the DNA TGTGCCAGCAGTGAATCCGGCAGCAACACTGAAGCTTTCTTT. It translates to CASSESGSNTEAFF.

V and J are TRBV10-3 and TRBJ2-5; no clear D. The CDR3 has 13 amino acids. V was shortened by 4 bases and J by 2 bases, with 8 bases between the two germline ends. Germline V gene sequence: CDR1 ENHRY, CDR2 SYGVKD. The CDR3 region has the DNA TGTGCCATCAGTGTCTTAGGTCAAGAGACCCAGTACTTC. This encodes CAISVLGQETQYF.